The 17 T cell receptor beta chains below were found in one sample sequenced in a study of cytomegalovirus exposure and HLA in healthy donors. The PCR used 60 Vbeta and 13 Jbeta primers. Only in-frame clones appear in the TCRdb table, and some are missing; sequencing was by immunoSEQ multiplex PCR. The sample lists approximately 95,000 clones, under 90% occurring once. The sample consisted of PBMCs. The receptors originated from a woman aged 65 to 85 in good health and CMV-seropositive.

This rearrangement joins TRBV7-8 to TRBJ2-2; tentative D call: TRBD2 (6 bases). Germline CDR1 SGHVS, CDR2 FQNEAQ. This CDR3 region has 15 residues. Trimming cost V 4 bases and J 2 bases, with 11 bases left between them. The chain's CDR3 is CASSSAGRNTGELFF. The DNA of the CDR3 is TGTGCCAGCAGCTCGGCGGGACGCAACACCGGGGAGCTGTTTTTT.

The rearrangement uses TRBV30 and TRBJ1-2, with no clear D. Germline CDR1 and CDR2: GTSNPN and SVGIG (reference sequence). CDR3 length: 13 amino acids. Deletions cut 0 bases from V and 1 base from J, with 6 bases between. The DNA of the CDR3 is TGTGCCTGGAGTGTTGCTATTAACTATGGCTACACCTTC. It is translated as CAWSVAINYGYTF.

V gene TRBV5-4 combines with J gene TRBJ2-6; maybe TRBD1 (5 bases). Germline CDR1 is SGHNT and CDR2 is YYREEE (reference sequence). The CDR3 is made up of 18 amino acids. The V and J ends lost 0 bases and 1 base respectively, with 14 bases between them. Written as DNA, the CDR3 is TGTGCCAGCAGCTTGGCGCGACCAGGGTTATCTGGGGCCAACGTCCTGACTTTC. The encoded protein is CASSLARPGLSGANVLTF.

This chain links TRBV15 with TRBJ2-3; perhaps TRBD2 as D (6 bases). V dropped 7 bases and J dropped 6 bases, with 17 bases sitting between them. The CDR3 covers 14 residues. Germline V CDR1 and CDR2: LNHNV, YYDKDF (reference sequence). DNA for the CDR3: TGTGCCACCACCTCGTGGACGGGAGAGGATACGCAGTATTTT. Translated: CATTSWTGEDTQYF.

The count of this clone is one. The chain has TRBV7-2 and TRBJ1-3; 7 bases agree with TRBD1. The V gene end was trimmed by 5 bases and the J gene end by 4 bases; junction bases not matched to a gene: 14. Germline V gene lookup returns CDR1 SGHTA and CDR2 FQGNSA. The CDR3 is made up of 17 amino acids. As DNA, the CDR3 is TGTGCCAGCAGCCTAAGACAGGGACGAAGGTTGGGAAACACCATATATTTT. Residues: CASSLRQGRRLGNTIYF.

The chain joins TRBV19 to TRBJ1-1; 8 bases fit TRBD1. V shed 6 bases and J 4 bases; nucleotides not matched to a gene: 13. The CDR3 totals 16 residues. CDR1 is LNHDA and CDR2 is SQIVND in the germline V gene (reference sequence). DNA of the CDR3: TGTGCCAGTAGGGCAGGGGGCCCTTTAGTTGGCACTGAAGCTTTCTTT. Its protein is CASRAGGPLVGTEAFF.

The rearrangement joins TRBV19 to TRBJ1-5; weak D call: TRBD1 (6 bases). CDR3 length equals 14 residues. CDR1 LNHDA and CDR2 SQIVND come from the germline V gene (reference sequence). Trimming pared 9 bases from V and 0 bases from J, leaving 12 bases between. DNA of the CDR3: TGTGCCAGCCAAGACAGGCCTAGCAATCAGCCCCAGCATTTT. Protein sequence: CASQDRPSNQPQHF.

This clone was seen only once. The rearrangement links TRBV11-1 to TRBJ2-1, with 8 bases lining up with TRBD2. The CDR3 runs to 14 residues. Germline V lookup: CDR1 SGHAT, CDR2 FQDESV (reference sequence). J lost 2 bases, V lost 3 bases, and 0 bases had no gene match. In DNA, the CDR3 is TGTGCCAGCAGCTTCGGGAGGGCCTACAATGAGCAGTTCTTC. It encodes CASSFGRAYNEQFF.

The gene calls are TRBV7-2 and TRBJ2-1; a possible D gene is TRBD1 (5 bases). CDR1 and CDR2 (germline): SGHTA, FQGNSA. Trimming left V 5 bases short and J 6 bases short, with 8 bases between. This CDR3 has 12 residues. The CDR3 sequence is CASSADTNEQFF. Written as DNA, the CDR3 is TGTGCCAGCAGCGCGGACACCAATGAGCAGTTCTTC.

The chain combines TRBV5-1 with TRBJ2-7, with D perhaps matching TRBD2 (6 bases). The germline gives CDR1 SGHRS, CDR2 YFSETQ. Deletions cut 1 base from V and 1 base from J, with 12 bases between. There are 15 residues in the CDR3. CDR3 sequence reads: CASSLSSGGSYEQYF. CDR3 DNA sequence: TGCGCCAGCAGCTTGAGTTCCGGAGGGTCCTACGAGCAGTACTTC.

This chain joins TRBV6-1 and TRBJ2-3; 10 bases map to TRBD2. This CDR3 spans 14 amino acids. CDR1 is MNHNS and CDR2 is SASEGT in the germline V gene. The V gene end was trimmed by 5 bases and the J gene end by 4 bases; junction bases not matched to a gene: 3. CDR3 region: CASSIAGGADTQYF. Here the CDR3 DNA reads TGTGCCAGCAGTATAGCGGGAGGAGCAGATACGCAGTATTTT.

The chain carries TRBV5-1 and TRBJ1-1, with 8 bases lining up with TRBD1. The V segment lost 4 bases and the J segment 4 bases; nucleotides outside the gene matches: 9. The CDR3 is made up of 15 amino acids. The germline gives CDR1 SGHRS, CDR2 YFSETQ. CDR3 in DNA: TGCGCCAGCAGCCCGTTACAGGGGGTGAGCACTGAAGCTTTCTTT. This translates into CASSPLQGVSTEAFF. Combining the CDR3 with reference TRBV5-1 and TRBJ1-1 gives the whole variable domain KAGVTQTPRYLIKTRGQQVTLSCSPISGHRSVSWYQQTPGQGLQFLFEYFSETQRNKGNFPGRFSGRQFSNSRSEMNVSTLELGDSALYLCASSPLQGVSTEAFFGQGTRLTVV.

V gene TRBV13 combines with J gene TRBJ2-7; 12 nucleotides agree with TRBD2. The germline gives CDR1 PRHDT, CDR2 FYEKMQ (reference sequence). V gave up 0 bases and J gave up 6 bases; unmatched junction bases: 12. The CDR3 is 18 amino acids. The CDR3 DNA is TGTGCCAGCAGCTTAGGGACTAGCGGGAGACATCTCATGGGCGAGCAGTACTTC. Translating it yields CASSLGTSGRHLMGEQYF. The variable domain in full, completed from reference TRBV13 and TRBJ2-7, reads AAGVIQSPRHLIKEKRETATLKCYPIPRHDTVYWYQQGPGQDPQFLISFYEKMQSDKGSIPDRFSAQQFSDYHSELNMSSLELGDSALYFCASSLGTSGRHLMGEQYFGPGTRLTVT.

The chain employs TRBV25-1 and TRBJ1-4; tentatively, D is TRBD1 (6 bases). CDR1 is MGHDK, CDR2 SYGVNS, per germline. The CDR3 totals 15 residues. Trimming pared 0 bases from V and 10 bases from J, leaving 15 bases between. Here the CDR3 DNA reads TGTGCCAGCAGTGAATATACTTTGGCGGGGGCAAAACTGTTTTTT. This gives the protein CASSEYTLAGAKLFF.

For the CDR3, the DNA is TGCGCCAGCAGCCAAGATGTCAGGCTGATGAACACTGAAGCTTTCTTT. Residues: CASSQDVRLMNTEAFF. The chain recombines TRBV4-1 with TRBJ1-1; D remains unclear. This CDR3 is 16 amino acids long. The germline V gene has CDR1 MGHRA and CDR2 YSYEKL. Trimming took off 0 bases at V and 0 bases at J, with 11 bases between the two ends.

This clone was counted only a few times. The chain combines TRBV7-3 with TRBJ1-4; tentatively, D is TRBD1 (6 bases). V was cut by 6 bases and J by 6 bases, with 17 bases left in between. Germline CDR1 SGHTA, CDR2 FQGTGA. The CDR3 covers 15 residues. CDR3 amino acids: CASSRGAGTYEKLFF. The CDR3 DNA follows: TGTGCCAGCAGTCGGGGGGCGGGGACCTATGAAAAACTGTTTTTT. Looking up the rest from reference TRBV7-3 and TRBJ1-4 gives the full variable domain: GAGVSQTPSNKVTEKGKYVELRCDPISGHTALYWYRQSLGQGPEFLIYFQGTGAADDSGLPNDRFFAVRPEGSVSTLKIQRTERGDSAVYLCASSRGAGTYEKLFFGSGTQLSVL.

The chain combines TRBV6-5 with TRBJ1-1; D is undetermined. Per germline, CDR1 MNHEY and CDR2 SVGAGI. The CDR3 covers 15 residues. V gave up 7 bases and J gave up 1 base, with 16 bases separating them. The CDR3 region has the DNA TGTGCCAGCATCCACATCCCGAGCGGGAACACTGAAGCTTTCTTT. Its translation is CASIHIPSGNTEAFF.